This T cell receptor (beta chain) was retrieved from a study of T-cell reconstitution after alpha-beta-depleted transplantation in children. Notes on the study in general: The high TCRbeta diversity at day 60 in some patients came from surviving recipient T cells and thymic progenitors. Reported findings indicate that, about two months after transplant, alpha-beta T cells came from several hundred expanded clones, which were derived from non-depleted graft cells. Newly generated T cells supplied most T-cell counts and diversity one year post-transplant.

A library of TCRbeta sequences, prepared with unique molecular identifiers, was generated. TCRdb itself ran the PCR reads through MiXCR, one entry per CDR3 protein. The table shows 200,000 or so distinct CDR3 sequences, with roughly 6% occurring only once. In this sample, this clonotype turned up many times. Antigen specificity is unknown. There are 20 residues in the CDR3. Looked up from germline, CDR1 is SGHAT and CDR2 is FQDESV (reference sequence). With V trimmed by 5 bases and J by 0 bases, 19 bases remained unmatched. The specimen was PBMCs, collected before TCRalphabeta/CD19-depleted stem cell transplant. The receptor comes from a girl less than two years old with combined immunodeficiency, due to receive a stem cell transplant. The J gene is TRBJ2-1, the V gene TRBV11-1; 7 positions match TRBD2. This CDR3 reads CASSPRVGLAAKSSYNEQFF. As DNA, the CDR3 is TGTGCCAGCAGCCCCCGGGTAGGGCTAGCGGCGAAGAGCTCCTACAATGAGCAGTTCTTC.